This TCR beta chain emerged from a study of breast tumors, draining lymph nodes, adjacent tissues. Axillary draining lymph nodes of breast cancer patients supplied the node samples. A single record per CDR3 protein comes from TCRdb applying MiXCR to the multiplex PCR reads. The data hold more than 100,000 distinct CDR3 sequences, with under 25% observed a single time. The CDR3 extends over 13 amino acids. V shed 4 bases, J shed 5 bases, and the junction held 4 bases outside the gene matches. CDR1 is LNHDA and CDR2 is SQIVND in the germline V gene (reference sequence). This TCR came from a female donor with breast cancer. Some clones in this sample may be carry-over from other donors' samples. J is TRBJ1-1 and V is TRBV19, with 7 bases that match TRBD1. The sequencing sample was made of axillary lymph node tissue. CDR3 sequence (DNA): TGTGCCAGTAGTACCGACAGGGATACTGAAGCTTTCTTT. Translation gives CASSTDRDTEAFF.